This T cell receptor beta chain was sequenced during a study of blood T cells in healthy people across ages. The CDR3 sequence is 13 residues long. V gave up 11 bases and J gave up 2 bases, with 13 bases separating them. Germline lookup yields CDR1 LGHDT and CDR2 YNNKEL (reference sequence). Only a few counts were recorded for this clonotype. A J-beta primer mix and a sample-barcoded 5' primer were used in a second PCR of about 7 to 11 cycles. TCRdb reprocessed the 5' RACE reads via MiXCR and lists one record per CDR3 protein. Of hundreds of thousands of distinct CDR3 sequences in the sample, roughly 41% are singletons; the top ten hold 20% to 25%.

The gene calls are TRBV3-1 and TRBJ2-1, with D perhaps matching TRBD2 (6 bases). This sequence was found in a woman aged 55-70 years in good health. Input material: blood. CDR3 protein: CAVRGSPYNEQFF. Here the CDR3 DNA reads TGTGCCGTCCGGGGGTCCCCCTACAATGAGCAGTTCTTC.